This TCR beta chain stems from a study of blood T cell repertoires in COVID-19. In the study overall: The United States, Italy and Spain supplied acute and convalescent COVID-19 samples. T cells, B-cell-depleted T cells, or PBMCs provided the cDNA or gDNA that served as material.

Germline CDR1 and CDR2: SGHAT and FQNNGV. The CDR3 extends over 17 amino acids. Trimming took 1 base from V and 5 from J; bases not matched to a gene: 9. Original analysis: Reference gene primer amplification yielded estimated nucleated cell counts. Only in-frame clones appear in the TCRdb table, and some are missing; sequencing was by immunoSEQ multiplex PCR. The DNA gave D and trimming, while V, J and clone size come from that table. Altogether over 90,000 clones are present, around 90% being singletons, with the ten largest covering approximately 3.5%. The sequence was obtained from a human donor in a cohort sampled during active COVID-19. The chain employs TRBV11-2 and TRBJ2-5; 11 positions match TRBD2. The specimen was peripheral blood. CDR3 amino acids: CASSLGRLAGIRETQYF. The CDR3, as DNA: TGTGCCAGCAGCTTAGGGAGACTAGCGGGGATACGGGAGACCCAGTACTTC.